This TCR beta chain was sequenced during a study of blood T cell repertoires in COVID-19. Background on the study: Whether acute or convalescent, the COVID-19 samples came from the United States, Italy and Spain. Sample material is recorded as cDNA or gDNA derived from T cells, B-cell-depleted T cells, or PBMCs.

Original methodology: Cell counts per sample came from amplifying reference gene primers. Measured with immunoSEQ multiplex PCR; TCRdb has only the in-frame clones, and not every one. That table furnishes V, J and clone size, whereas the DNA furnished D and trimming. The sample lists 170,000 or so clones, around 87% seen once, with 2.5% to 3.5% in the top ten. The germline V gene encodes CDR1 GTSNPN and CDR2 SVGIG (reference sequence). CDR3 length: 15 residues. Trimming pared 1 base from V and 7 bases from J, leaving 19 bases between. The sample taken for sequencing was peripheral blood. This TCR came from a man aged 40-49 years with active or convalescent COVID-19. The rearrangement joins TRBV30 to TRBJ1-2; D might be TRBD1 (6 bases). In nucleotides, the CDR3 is TGTGCCTGGAGTGCCTTTAGGATCAGGGGTTTTGGCTACACCTTC. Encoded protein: CAWSAFRIRGFGYTF.